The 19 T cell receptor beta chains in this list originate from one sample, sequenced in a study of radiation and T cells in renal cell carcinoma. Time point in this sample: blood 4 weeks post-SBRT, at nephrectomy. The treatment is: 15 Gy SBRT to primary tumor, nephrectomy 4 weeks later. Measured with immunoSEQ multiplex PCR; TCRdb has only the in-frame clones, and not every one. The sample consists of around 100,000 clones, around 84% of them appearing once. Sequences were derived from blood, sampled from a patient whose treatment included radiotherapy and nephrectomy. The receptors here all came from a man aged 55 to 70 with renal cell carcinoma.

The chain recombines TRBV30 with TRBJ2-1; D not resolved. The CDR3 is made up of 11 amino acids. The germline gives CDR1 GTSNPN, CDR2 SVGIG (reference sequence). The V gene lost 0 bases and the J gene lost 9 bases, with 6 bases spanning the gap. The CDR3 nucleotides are TGTGCCTGGAGTGTCAATCTTGAGCAGTTCTTC. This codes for CAWSVNLEQFF.

CDR3 in amino acids: CAISSLGGETQYF. In nucleotides, the CDR3 is TGTGCCATCAGCTCCCTAGGGGGAGAGACCCAGTACTTC. The rearrangement links TRBV10-3 to TRBJ2-5; D might be TRBD1 (6 bases). V gave up 6 bases and J gave up 4 bases, with 12 bases separating them. This CDR3 has 13 residues. Germline V gene data show CDR1 as ENHRY and CDR2 as SYGVKD.

The CDR3 loop is CASSLDLREQFF. The CDR3 nucleotides are TGCGCCAGCAGCTTGGATTTGCGTGAGCAGTTCTTC. V is TRBV5-1 and J is TRBJ2-1; D remains unclear. Germline assignment: CDR1 SGHRS and CDR2 YFSETQ. V was trimmed by 0 bases and J by 9 bases, leaving 7 bases between them. The CDR3 has 12 amino acids.

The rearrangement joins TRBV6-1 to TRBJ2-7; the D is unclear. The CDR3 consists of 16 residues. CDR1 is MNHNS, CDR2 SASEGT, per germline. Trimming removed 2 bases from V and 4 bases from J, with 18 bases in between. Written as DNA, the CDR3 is TGTGCCAGCAGTGAAAGTGTAGCCTTGGATCTTTACGAGCAGTACTTC. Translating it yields CASSESVALDLYEQYF.

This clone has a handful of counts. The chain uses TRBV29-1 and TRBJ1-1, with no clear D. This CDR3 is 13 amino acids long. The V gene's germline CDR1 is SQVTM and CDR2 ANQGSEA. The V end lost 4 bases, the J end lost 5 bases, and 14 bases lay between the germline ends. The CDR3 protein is CSVAGPVATEAFF. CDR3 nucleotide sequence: TGCAGCGTTGCCGGACCGGTCGCAACTGAAGCTTTCTTT.

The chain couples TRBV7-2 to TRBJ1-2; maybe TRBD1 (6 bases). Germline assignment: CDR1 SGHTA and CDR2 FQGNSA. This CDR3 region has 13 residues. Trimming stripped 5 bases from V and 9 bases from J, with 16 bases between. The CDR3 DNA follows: TGTGCCAGCAGCCAAGGGCAGGGGCGTCGCTACACCTTC. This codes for CASSQGQGRRYTF.

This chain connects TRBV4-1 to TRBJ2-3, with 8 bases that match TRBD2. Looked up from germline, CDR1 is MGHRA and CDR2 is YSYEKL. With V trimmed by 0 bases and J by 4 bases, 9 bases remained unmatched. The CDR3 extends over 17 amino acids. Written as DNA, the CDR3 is TGCGCCAGCAGCCAAGATGGCGCGGGAGGCGGGGCAGATACGCAGTATTTT. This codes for CASSQDGAGGGADTQYF.

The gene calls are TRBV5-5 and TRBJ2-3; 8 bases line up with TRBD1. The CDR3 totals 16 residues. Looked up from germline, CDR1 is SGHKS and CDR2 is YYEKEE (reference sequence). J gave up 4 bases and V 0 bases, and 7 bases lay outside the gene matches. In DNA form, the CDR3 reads TGTGCCAGCAGCTTGGAGGGCAGGGGGCTGTCAGATACGCAGTATTTT. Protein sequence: CASSLEGRGLSDTQYF.

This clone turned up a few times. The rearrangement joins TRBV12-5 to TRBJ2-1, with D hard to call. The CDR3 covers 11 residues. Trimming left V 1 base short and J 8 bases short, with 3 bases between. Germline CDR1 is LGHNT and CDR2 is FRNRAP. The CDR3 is CASGLEDEQFF. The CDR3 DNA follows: TGTGCTAGTGGTTTGGAGGATGAGCAGTTCTTC.

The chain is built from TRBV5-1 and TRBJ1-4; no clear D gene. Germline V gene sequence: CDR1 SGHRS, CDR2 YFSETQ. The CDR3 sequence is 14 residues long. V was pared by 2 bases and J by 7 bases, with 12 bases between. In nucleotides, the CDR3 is TGCGCCAGCAGCTTCAGGATAGCTAGTGAAAAACTGTTTTTT. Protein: CASSFRIASEKLFF.

This chain's CDR3 is CASCPAGANVLTF. The CDR3 bases are TGTGCCAGCTGCCCAGCTGGGGCCAACGTCCTGACTTTC. This chain links TRBV6-6 with TRBJ2-6, with unresolved D. Deletions cut 8 bases from V and 2 bases from J, with 7 bases between. This CDR3 is built from 13 residues. CDR1 and CDR2 (germline): MNHNY, SVGAGI (reference sequence).

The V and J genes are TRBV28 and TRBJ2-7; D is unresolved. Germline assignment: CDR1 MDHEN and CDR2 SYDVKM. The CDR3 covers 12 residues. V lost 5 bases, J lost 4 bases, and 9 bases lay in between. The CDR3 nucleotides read TGTGCCAGCAGTAGAGACCGGTACGAGCAGTACTTC. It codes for CASSRDRYEQYF.

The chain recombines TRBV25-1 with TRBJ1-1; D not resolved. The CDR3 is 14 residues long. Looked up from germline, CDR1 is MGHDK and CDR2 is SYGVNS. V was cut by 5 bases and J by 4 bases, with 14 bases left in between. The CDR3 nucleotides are TGTGCCAGCAGTTATGACCCGGGCGGCACTGAAGCTTTCTTT. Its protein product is CASSYDPGGTEAFF.

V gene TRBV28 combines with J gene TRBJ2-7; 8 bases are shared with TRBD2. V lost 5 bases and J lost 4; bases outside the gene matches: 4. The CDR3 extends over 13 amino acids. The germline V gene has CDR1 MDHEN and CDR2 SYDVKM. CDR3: CASSSGRRYEQYF. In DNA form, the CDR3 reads TGTGCCAGCAGTAGCGGGAGAAGATACGAGCAGTACTTC.

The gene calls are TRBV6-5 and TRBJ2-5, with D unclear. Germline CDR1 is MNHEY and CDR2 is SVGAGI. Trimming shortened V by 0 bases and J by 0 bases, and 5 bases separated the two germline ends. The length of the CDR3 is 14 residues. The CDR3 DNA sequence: TGTGCCAGCAGTTACTCGAGGAACCAAGAGACCCAGTACTTC. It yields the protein CASSYSRNQETQYF.

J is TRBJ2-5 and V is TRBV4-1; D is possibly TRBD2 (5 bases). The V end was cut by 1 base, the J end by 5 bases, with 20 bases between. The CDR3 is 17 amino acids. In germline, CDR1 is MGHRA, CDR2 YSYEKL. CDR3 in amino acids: CASSQVSLSGRGETQYF. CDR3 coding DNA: TGCGCCAGCAGCCAAGTAAGCCTTAGTGGGAGAGGTGAGACCCAGTACTTC.

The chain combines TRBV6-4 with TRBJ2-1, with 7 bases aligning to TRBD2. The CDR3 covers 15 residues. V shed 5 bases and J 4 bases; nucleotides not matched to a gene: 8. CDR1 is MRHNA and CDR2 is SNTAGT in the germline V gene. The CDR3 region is CASSNRASGYNEQFF. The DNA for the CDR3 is TGTGCCAGCAGTAATCGGGCTAGCGGTTACAATGAGCAGTTCTTC.

The CDR3 nucleotides read TGTGCCAGCAGTGAGTCTGTAACCTACGAGCAGTACTTC. Encoded protein: CASSESVTYEQYF. The genes are TRBV6-1 and TRBJ2-7; the D is unclear. Trimming removed 3 bases from V and 2 bases from J, with 8 bases in between. This CDR3 is 13 amino acids long. Germline CDR1 and CDR2: MNHNS and SASEGT.

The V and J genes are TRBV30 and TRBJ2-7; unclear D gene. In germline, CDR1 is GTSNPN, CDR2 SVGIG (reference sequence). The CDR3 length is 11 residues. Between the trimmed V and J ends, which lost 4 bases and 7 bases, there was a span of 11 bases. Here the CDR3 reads CAWTRRNEQYF. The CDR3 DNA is TGTGCCTGGACTCGGCGGAATGAGCAGTACTTC.